This TCR beta chain was retrieved from a study of T cells in tuberculosis. Time point specified: new active TB diagnosis, blood taken before or within 7 days of starting treatment. With regard to this clone: Antigen unknown.

CDR3 length: 15 residues. CDR1 and CDR2 (germline): SGHRS, YFSETQ. V trimming: 4 bases; J trimming: 4 bases; junction bases outside the gene matches: 10. Findings and caveats of the study: Smaller distances to GMM-specific TCRs suggested their expansion in active tuberculosis.

Profiling relied on immunoSEQ multiplex PCR, and the TCRdb table lists in-frame clones only, not all of them. The sample contains 29,000 or so clones, 92% of which appear only once. The V gene is TRBV5-1, the J gene TRBJ1-1; 7 nucleotides line up with TRBD1. The origin of this receptor is an adult with tuberculosis. The sequenced sample was PBMCs, obtained at tuberculosis diagnosis. CDR3 residues: CASSPRDSGVTEAFF. The CDR3, as DNA: TGCGCCAGCAGCCCAAGGGACAGTGGGGTCACTGAAGCTTTCTTT.